This entry concerns a single TCR beta chain. Its antigen remains unidentified. This sample is drawn from a study of somatic mutations in cytotoxic T cells in rheumatoid arthritis. On the study more broadly: Patients had 30 to 35 ml EDTA blood drawn right after diagnosis, before any treatment. Whole-study findings and limits: With 65 patients examined, about eight had a largest CD8+ clone exceeding 20% of CD8+ cells.

Libraries were prepared by immunoSEQ multiplex PCR; TCRdb keeps only in-frame clonotypes and omits some of them. This sample carries tens of thousands of clones, more than 85% of them seen once, and the ten largest clones take almost 9.5%. V lost 0 bases and J 5 bases, leaving 8 bases between the germline ends. The germline gives CDR1 PRHDT, CDR2 FYEKMQ (reference sequence). This CDR3 is built from 14 residues. Specimen: CD8+ T cells sorted from blood. The sequence was obtained from an adult with rheumatoid arthritis. V gene TRBV13 combines with J gene TRBJ1-5; unclear D gene. CDR3 bases: TGTGCCAGCAGCTTAGGATCCGGGGATCAGCCCCAGCATTTT. Encoded protein: CASSLGSGDQPQHF.